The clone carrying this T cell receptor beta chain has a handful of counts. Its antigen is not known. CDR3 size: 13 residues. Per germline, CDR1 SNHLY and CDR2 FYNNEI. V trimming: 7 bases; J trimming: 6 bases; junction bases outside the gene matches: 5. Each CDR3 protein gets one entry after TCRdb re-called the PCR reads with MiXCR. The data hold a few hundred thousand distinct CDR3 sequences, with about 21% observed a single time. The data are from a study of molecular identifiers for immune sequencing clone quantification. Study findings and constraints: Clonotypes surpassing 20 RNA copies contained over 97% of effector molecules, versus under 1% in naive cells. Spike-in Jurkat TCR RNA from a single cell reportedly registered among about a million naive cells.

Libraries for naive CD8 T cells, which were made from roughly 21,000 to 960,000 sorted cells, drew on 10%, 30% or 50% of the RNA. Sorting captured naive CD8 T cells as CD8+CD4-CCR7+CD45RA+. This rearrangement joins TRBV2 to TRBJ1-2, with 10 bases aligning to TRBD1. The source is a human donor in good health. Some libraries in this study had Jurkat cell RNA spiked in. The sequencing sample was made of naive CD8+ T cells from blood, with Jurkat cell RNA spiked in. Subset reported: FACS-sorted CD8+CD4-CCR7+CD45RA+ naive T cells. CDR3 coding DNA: TGTGCCAGCAACCCGGACAGGGGGGATGGCTACACCTTC. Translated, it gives CASNPDRGDGYTF. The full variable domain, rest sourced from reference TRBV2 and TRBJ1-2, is EPEVTQTPSHQVTQMGQEVILRCVPISNHLYFYWYRQILGQKVEFLVSFYNNEISEKSEIFDDQFSVERPDGSNFTLKIRSTKLEDSAMYFCASNPDRGDGYTFGSGTRLTVV.